This T cell receptor beta chain is drawn from a study of cytomegalovirus exposure and HLA in healthy donors. Study-wide results and caveats: In a later analysis, HLA-C alleles had the fewest associated TCRs, DRB1 alleles the most. Later analysis suggested links between common viral pathogens and several top significant clusters. Of the V segments, some could not be distinguished, including TRBV6-2 and TRBV6-3, and were excluded.

This PCR relied on a set of 60 Vbeta primers and 13 Jbeta primers. The protocol was immunoSEQ multiplex PCR, while the TCRdb copy is restricted to in-frame clones and leaves out a portion. The profile shows 140,000 to 150,000 clones, around four fifths of them singletons. Comment on this clone: Its target is not known.

In germline, CDR1 is SEHNR, CDR2 FQNEAQ (reference sequence). V shed 3 bases and J shed 5 bases, with 11 bases lying between them. The CDR3 totals 14 residues. The chain couples TRBV7-9 to TRBJ2-1; TRBD2 is a possible D gene (5 bases). The source material was PBMCs. The sequence was collected from a female donor in good health and CMV-seronegative. CDR3 amino acids: CASSFLPGNNEQFF. CDR3 DNA: TGTGCCAGCAGCTTTCTCCCGGGGAACAATGAGCAGTTCTTC.